This TCR beta chain derives from a study of OX40 agonist ivuxolimab in advanced cancers. Study as a whole: Ivuxolimab, an antibody that agonizes OX40 (CD134), was administered to the patients. Antecedent anti-PD-1, anti-PD-L1 or anti-CTLA-4 therapy was permissible, with over 35% having received some. Whole-study results and caveats: It was not determined which antigens were specifically recognized by the peripheral T cells that had undergone clonal expansion.

Notes on this clone: Its antigen is still unknown.

Generated by immunoSEQ multiplex PCR, the TCRdb table keeps only in-frame clones and is missing some. The repertoire includes some 19,000 clones, around two thirds of them detected once, and about 13% sits in the top ten. The CDR3 sequence is 15 residues long. Germline CDR1 SEHNR, CDR2 FQNEAQ (reference sequence). Trimming left V 1 base short and J 3 bases short, with 12 bases between. Specimen: CD4+ or CD8+ T cells sorted from blood, collected in a trial of the OX40 agonist ivuxolimab. This clonotype was obtained from an adult with an advanced solid tumor such as melanoma, head and neck, liver or kidney cancer. This chain joins TRBV7-9 and TRBJ1-1; weak D call: TRBD1 (6 bases). This CDR3 reads CASSLGVAGDTEAFF. In DNA, the CDR3 is TGTGCCAGCAGCTTAGGGGTGGCAGGGGACACTGAAGCTTTCTTT.